This T cell receptor beta chain is from a study of CD8+ T cells in alopecia areata. Overall study context: Oral tofacitinib (5 to 10 mg twice daily) was administered to treated patients. For treated patients, severity scores reflected the percentage of scalp area affected.

In regard to this clone: As yet, its antigen is unknown.

The CDR3 consists of 13 residues. Germline-derived CDR1 and CDR2 are MNHEY and SMNVEV (reference sequence). The V gene lost 2 bases and the J gene lost 8 bases, with 12 bases spanning the gap. Specified treatment: oral pan-JAK inhibitor, 5-10 mg twice daily. Both peripheral blood and punch biopsies of lesional scalp skin were obtained from patients who had alopecia areata. Investigators isolated RNA and reverse transcribed it into cDNA to act as the sequencing template. Profiled with immunoSEQ multiplex PCR; TCRdb holds only in-frame clones, not every one. The sample shows 200,000 to 250,000 clones, around three fifths of them seen only once. The study, taken as a whole, reports: Relative to normal scalp, lesional scalp, especially alopecia totalis/universalis, showed higher clonality.

The sequences come from CD4+ T cells sorted from blood, collected at week 4, from a patient treated with tofacitinib. This TCR derives from a human donor with alopecia areata. The rearrangement joins TRBV27 to TRBJ1-2; D is ambiguous. In nucleotides, the CDR3 is TGTGCCAGCAGTTTAGGACGGCTTGGAGGCTACACCTTC. It specifies CASSLGRLGGYTF.